Below, one TCR beta chain is given with its context. The template for TCR beta VDJ and CDR3 sequence profiling was genomic DNA. TCRdb analysed the reads with MiXCR anew, one entry per CDR3 protein. The sample holds 60,000 to 75,000 distinct CDR3 sequences, 50% to 70% seen once. These data are taken from a study of CD8+CD57+ T cells in acquired aplastic anemia. V was pared by 3 bases and J by 2 bases, with 8 bases of the junction left unmatched. Germline values: CDR1 DFQATT, CDR2 SNEGSKA (reference sequence). This CDR3 is 15 amino acids long. The receptor's source is a human donor in good health, serving as a control. This sequence joins TRBV20-1 and TRBJ2-3, with 7 bases aligning to TRBD1. Sequencing input: sorted CD4+, CD8+, or CD8+CD57+ T cells (not recorded which) from PBMCs. The DNA for the CDR3 is TGCAGTGCTAGCCCCGGGACAGATTTCACAGATACGCAGTATTTT. Protein product: CSASPGTDFTDTQYF.